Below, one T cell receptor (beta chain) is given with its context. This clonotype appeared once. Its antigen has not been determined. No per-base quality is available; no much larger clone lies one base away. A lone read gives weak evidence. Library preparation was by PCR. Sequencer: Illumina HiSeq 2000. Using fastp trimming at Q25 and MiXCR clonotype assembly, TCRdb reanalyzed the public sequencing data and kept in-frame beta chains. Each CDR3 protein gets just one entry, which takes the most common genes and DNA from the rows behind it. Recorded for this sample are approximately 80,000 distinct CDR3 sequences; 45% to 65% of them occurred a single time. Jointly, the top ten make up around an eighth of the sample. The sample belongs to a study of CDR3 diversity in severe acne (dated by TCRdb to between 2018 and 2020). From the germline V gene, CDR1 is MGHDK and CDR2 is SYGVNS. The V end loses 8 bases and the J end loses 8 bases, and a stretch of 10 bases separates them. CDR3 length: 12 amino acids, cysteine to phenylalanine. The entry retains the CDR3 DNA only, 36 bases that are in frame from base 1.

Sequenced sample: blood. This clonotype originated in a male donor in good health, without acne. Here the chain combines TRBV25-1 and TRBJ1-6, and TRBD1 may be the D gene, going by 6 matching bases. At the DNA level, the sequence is TGTGCCAGCGGACAGTCCTATTCACCCCTCCACTTT. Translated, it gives CASGQSYSPLHF.